Following are 20 T cell receptor beta chains from one sample sequenced in a study of cytomegalovirus exposure and HLA in healthy donors. TCRdb keeps only in-frame clones here, not all; method: immunoSEQ multiplex PCR. The sample holds 150,000 to 200,000 clones, 85% seen once. Source material: PBMCs. All receptors derive from a man aged 30 to 45 in good health and CMV-seropositive.

The V call is TRBV7-2, the J call TRBJ1-2; the D gene is possibly TRBD1 (5 bases). Trimming pared 5 bases from V and 3 bases from J, leaving 16 bases between. Germline values: CDR1 SGHTA, CDR2 FQGNSA. This CDR3 is 15 amino acids long. The CDR3 loop is CASSPLLREHYGYTF. CDR3 in DNA: TGTGCCAGCAGCCCACTACTCAGGGAACACTATGGCTACACCTTC. Based on the CDR3 plus reference TRBV7-2 and TRBJ1-2, the full variable domain is GAGVSQSPSNKVTEKGKDVELRCDPISGHTALYWYRQSLGQGLEFLIYFQGNSAPDKSGLPSDRFSAERTGGSVSTLTIQRTQQEDSAVYLCASSPLLREHYGYTFGSGTRLTVV.

V and J are TRBV18 and TRBJ2-2; D call uncertain. V lost 6 bases to trimming and J lost 6 bases, with 11 bases between them. Germline V gives CDR1 KGHSH, CDR2 LQKENI. This CDR3 region has 13 residues. Here the CDR3 reads CASSPDLAGELFF. CDR3 nucleotides: TGTGCCAGCTCGCCAGACTTGGCCGGGGAGCTGTTTTTT.

The chain combines TRBV7-3 with TRBJ2-3, with 7 bases lining up with TRBD1. This CDR3 is built from 15 residues. V shed 2 bases, J shed 1 base, and the junction held 3 bases outside the gene matches. Germline V gene lookup returns CDR1 SGHTA and CDR2 FQGTGA. The DNA of the CDR3 is TGTGCCAGCAGCTTAGTTCAGGGGGGCACAGATACGCAGTATTTT. Protein product: CASSLVQGGTDTQYF.

The chain couples TRBV5-5 to TRBJ2-7, with 8 bases identical to TRBD1. Per the germline V gene, CDR1 is SGHKS and CDR2 is YYEKEE (reference sequence). Trimming took 4 bases from V and 0 from J; bases not matched to a gene: 15. This CDR3 comprises 18 residues. CDR3 loop: CASSALGASGTGSYEQYF. The CDR3 DNA reads TGTGCCAGCAGCGCCCTAGGGGCCTCCGGGACAGGCTCCTACGAGCAGTACTTC. The full variable domain, with the rest looked up from reference TRBV5-5 and TRBJ2-7, is DAGVTQSPTHLIKTRGQQVTLRCSPISGHKSVSWYQQVLGQGPQFIFQYYEKEERGRGNFPDRFSARQFPNYSSELNVNALLLGDSALYLCASSALGASGTGSYEQYFGPGTRLTVT.

This clone was found a few times. V is TRBV7-2 and J is TRBJ1-2; D not resolved. The CDR3 covers 13 residues. In germline, CDR1 is SGHTA, CDR2 FQGNSA. Trimming took 1 base from V and 4 from J, leaving 7 bases between them. CDR3 nucleotide sequence: TGTGCCAGCAGCTTAGGGACTTCCTATGGCTACACCTTC. Residues: CASSLGTSYGYTF. Full variable domain (outside the CDR3, taken from reference TRBV7-2 and TRBJ1-2): GAGVSQSPSNKVTEKGKDVELRCDPISGHTALYWYRQSLGQGLEFLIYFQGNSAPDKSGLPSDRFSAERTGGSVSTLTIQRTQQEDSAVYLCASSLGTSYGYTFGSGTRLTVV.

The V and J genes are TRBV30 and TRBJ2-7, with no clear D. Germline loops: CDR1 GTSNPN, CDR2 SVGIG (reference sequence). This CDR3 has 13 residues. V was clipped by 0 bases and J by 2 bases, with 8 bases between them. The CDR3 loop reads CAWSVGSPYEQYF. The CDR3 bases are TGTGCCTGGAGTGTGGGCAGTCCCTACGAGCAGTACTTC. Based on the CDR3 plus reference TRBV30 and TRBJ2-7, the full variable domain is SQTIHQWPATLVQPVGSPLSLECTVEGTSNPNLYWYRQAAGRGLQLLFYSVGIGQISSEVPQNLSASRPQDRQFILSSKKLLLSDSGFYLCAWSVGSPYEQYFGPGTRLTVT.

The CDR3 nucleotides are TGTGCCAGCAGTTACTCGATAGGTGGAGTTGGAAACACCATATATTTT. Protein product: CASSYSIGGVGNTIYF. The chain couples TRBV6-5 to TRBJ1-3; D is unclear. V lost 0 bases to trimming and J lost 3 bases, with 12 bases between them. This CDR3 is 16 amino acids long. From germline, CDR1 is MNHEY and CDR2 SVGAGI.

V gene TRBV7-2 combines with J gene TRBJ2-1; 15 nucleotides align to TRBD2. CDR3 size: 15 residues. Germline V lookup: CDR1 SGHTA, CDR2 FQGNSA. V dropped 5 bases and J dropped 9; count of bases not matched to a gene: 5. In nucleotides, the CDR3 is TGTGCCAGCAGCAAAGGACTAGCGGGGGGGACTGAGCAGTTCTTC. Translating it yields CASSKGLAGGTEQFF.

The gene calls are TRBV2 and TRBJ1-2; D is possibly TRBD1 (5 bases). Trimming shortened V by 7 bases and J by 4 bases, and 16 bases separated the two germline ends. Germline assignment: CDR1 SNHLY and CDR2 FYNNEI. This CDR3 has 14 amino acids. CDR3: CASTEQRGGYGYTF. In DNA form, the CDR3 reads TGTGCCAGCACCGAACAGAGGGGAGGCTATGGCTACACCTTC. Drawing the rest from reference TRBV2 and TRBJ1-2, the complete variable domain is EPEVTQTPSHQVTQMGQEVILRCVPISNHLYFYWYRQILGQKVEFLVSFYNNEISEKSEIFDDQFSVERPDGSNFTLKIRSTKLEDSAMYFCASTEQRGGYGYTFGSGTRLTVV.

The chain links TRBV6-1 to TRBJ1-2; possibly TRBD1 for D (6 bases). This CDR3 contains 18 residues. Trimming shortened V by 4 bases and J by 4 bases, and 25 bases separated the two germline ends. Germline values: CDR1 MNHNS, CDR2 SASEGT. CDR3 region: CASSVRDTRFGGIYGYTF. In DNA form, the CDR3 reads TGTGCCAGCAGTGTGAGGGACACAAGGTTTGGGGGAATCTATGGCTACACCTTC.

This chain uses TRBV4-2 with TRBJ1-3; D ambiguous. The CDR3 has 18 amino acids. The germline V gene encodes CDR1 LGHNA and CDR2 YNFKEQ. V shed 0 bases and J shed 2 bases, with 17 bases lying between them. CDR3 residues: CASSQDMSTRRAGNTIYF. Written as DNA, the CDR3 is TGTGCCAGCAGCCAAGATATGTCGACCCGGAGGGCTGGAAACACCATATATTTT.

J is TRBJ2-5 and V is TRBV19, with a tentative D call TRBD1 (5 bases). This CDR3 region has 16 residues. From germline, CDR1 is LNHDA and CDR2 SQIVND (reference sequence). Trimming shortened V by 6 bases and J by 4 bases, and 21 bases separated the two germline ends. DNA of the CDR3: TGTGCCAGTAGCTACTTCGTGACAGAAGCTAGAGAGACCCAGTACTTC. Translating gives CASSYFVTEARETQYF.

This clone was observed a single time. V gene TRBV4-1 combines with J gene TRBJ2-7, with 9 bases matching TRBD1. The CDR3 contains 16 residues. CDR1 is MGHRA, CDR2 YSYEKL, per germline. V gave up 4 bases and J gave up 6 bases; unmatched junction bases: 13. As DNA, the CDR3 is TGCGCCAGCAGCCGGTATTATGGACAGGGGTCCGTCGAGCAGTACTTC. It translates to CASSRYYGQGSVEQYF.

The J gene is TRBJ1-6, the V gene TRBV7-9; 7 bases map to TRBD1. From germline, CDR1 is SEHNR and CDR2 FQNEAQ (reference sequence). This CDR3 contains 16 residues. With 4 bases clipped from V and 8 bases from J, the junction kept 11 bases outside the gene matches. CDR3 sequence: CASSSGDSGGDSPLHF. The CDR3 DNA sequence: TGTGCCAGCAGCTCCGGGGACAGCGGAGGGGATTCACCCCTCCACTTT.

The chain uses TRBV2 and TRBJ2-2; 7 bases map to TRBD1. Germline V gene lookup returns CDR1 SNHLY and CDR2 FYNNEI. CDR3 size: 16 residues. V lost 7 bases, J lost 4 bases, and 12 bases stayed unmatched. The CDR3 coding sequence is TGTGCCAGCACAAAGACAGGGAATTTGCCCACCGGGGAGCTGTTTTTT. This translates into CASTKTGNLPTGELFF. Variable domain in full (rest from reference TRBV2 and TRBJ2-2): EPEVTQTPSHQVTQMGQEVILRCVPISNHLYFYWYRQILGQKVEFLVSFYNNEISEKSEIFDDQFSVERPDGSNFTLKIRSTKLEDSAMYFCASTKTGNLPTGELFFGEGSRLTVL.

The chain has TRBV7-9 and TRBJ2-7; D call uncertain. The ends were cut back, 1 base at V and 0 bases at J, with 7 bases in the middle. This CDR3 region has 14 residues. CDR1 and CDR2 from the germline V gene are SEHNR and FQNEAQ (reference sequence). CDR3: CASSLDGSSYEQYF. DNA of the CDR3: TGTGCCAGCAGCTTAGATGGCAGCTCCTACGAGCAGTACTTC.

The table lists this clone with a count of one. The J gene is TRBJ2-3, the V gene TRBV5-6, with a weak D call TRBD2 (6 bases). V shed 4 bases and J shed 4 bases, with 7 bases lying between them. CDR1 is SGHDT and CDR2 is YYEEEE in the germline V gene. The CDR3 loop spans 12 amino acids. The DNA of the CDR3 is TGTGCCAGCAGCGGCGGGGCAGATACGCAGTATTTT. This encodes CASSGGADTQYF. The variable domain in full, completed from reference TRBV5-6 and TRBJ2-3, reads DAGVTQSPTHLIKTRGQQVTLRCSPKSGHDTVSWYQQALGQGPQFIFQYYEEEERQRGNFPDRFSGHQFPNYSSELNVNALLLGDSALYLCASSGGADTQYFGPGTRLTVL.

V usage is TRBV27 and J usage is TRBJ2-5; TRBD1 matches at 10 bases. Germline assignment: CDR1 MNHEY and CDR2 SMNVEV (reference sequence). This CDR3 is 15 amino acids long. The junction had 7 bases not matched to a gene; V was cut back by 6 bases and J by 3 bases. The CDR3 nucleotides are TGTGCCAGCAGCCTAGGACAGGGGGTTAAAGAGACCCAGTACTTC. Translating gives CASSLGQGVKETQYF.

This clone was counted only a few times. This rearrangement joins TRBV4-2 to TRBJ2-7; TRBD2 is a possible D gene (5 bases). The CDR3 totals 15 residues. Trimming removed 5 bases from V and 3 bases from J, with 17 bases in between. The germline V gene has CDR1 LGHNA and CDR2 YNFKEQ. The CDR3 DNA follows: TGTGCCAGCAGCTCCCGTCGGACCGGAGGCTACGAGCAGTACTTC. Protein sequence: CASSSRRTGGYEQYF.

The gene calls are TRBV27 and TRBJ2-1; D not resolved. V lost 2 bases and J lost 3, with 17 bases in between. The germline V gene encodes CDR1 MNHEY and CDR2 SMNVEV (reference sequence). The length of the CDR3 is 17 residues. The CDR3 DNA is TGTGCCAGCAGTTTAATTTATACAATGGGCCTCTACAATGAGCAGTTCTTC. Its protein is CASSLIYTMGLYNEQFF.